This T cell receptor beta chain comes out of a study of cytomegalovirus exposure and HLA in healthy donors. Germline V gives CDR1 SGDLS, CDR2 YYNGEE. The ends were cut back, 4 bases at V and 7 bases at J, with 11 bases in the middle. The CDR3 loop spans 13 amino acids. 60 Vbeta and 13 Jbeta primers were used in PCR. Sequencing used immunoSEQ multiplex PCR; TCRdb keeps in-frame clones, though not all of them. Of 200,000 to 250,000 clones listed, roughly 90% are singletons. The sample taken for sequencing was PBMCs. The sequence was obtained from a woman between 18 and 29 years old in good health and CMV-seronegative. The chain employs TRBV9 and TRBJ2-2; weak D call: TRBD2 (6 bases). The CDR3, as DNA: TGTGCCAGCAGCCTGATCGGGGGCGGGGAGCTGTTTTTT. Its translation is CASSLIGGGELFF.